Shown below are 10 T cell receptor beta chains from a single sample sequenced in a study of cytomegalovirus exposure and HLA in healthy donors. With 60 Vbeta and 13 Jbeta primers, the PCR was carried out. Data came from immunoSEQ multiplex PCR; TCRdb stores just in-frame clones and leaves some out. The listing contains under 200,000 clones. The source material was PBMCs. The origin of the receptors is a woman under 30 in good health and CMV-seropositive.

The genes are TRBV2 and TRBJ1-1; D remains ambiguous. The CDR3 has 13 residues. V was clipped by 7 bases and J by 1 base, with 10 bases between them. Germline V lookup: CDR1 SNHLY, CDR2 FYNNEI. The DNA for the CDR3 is TGTGCCAGCATTCGGGTCCGGAACACTGAAGCTTTCTTT. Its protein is CASIRVRNTEAFF.

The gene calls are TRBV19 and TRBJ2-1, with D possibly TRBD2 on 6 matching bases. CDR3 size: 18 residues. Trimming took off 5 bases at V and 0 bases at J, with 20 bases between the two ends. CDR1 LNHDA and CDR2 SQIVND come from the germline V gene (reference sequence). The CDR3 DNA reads TGTGCCAGTAGTTGGCGGAGCGGGCGTAGGAGCTCCTACAATGAGCAGTTCTTC. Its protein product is CASSWRSGRRSSYNEQFF.

The CDR3 loop is CASRLEGPCSGNTIYF. Written as DNA, the CDR3 is TGTGCAAGTCGCTTAGAGGGGCCATGCTCTGGAAACACCATATATTTT. J is TRBJ1-3 and V is TRBV12-2; the table's D call, TRBD1, was not checked against the DNA. TRBV12-2 is termed a pseudogene. The CDR3 covers 16 residues.

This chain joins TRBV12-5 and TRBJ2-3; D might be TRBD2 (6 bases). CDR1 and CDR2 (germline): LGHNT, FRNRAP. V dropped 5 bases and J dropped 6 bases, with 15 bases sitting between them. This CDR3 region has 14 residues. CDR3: CASGRGGSLDTQYF. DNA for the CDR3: TGTGCTAGTGGTAGAGGAGGGTCTTTGGATACGCAGTATTTT.

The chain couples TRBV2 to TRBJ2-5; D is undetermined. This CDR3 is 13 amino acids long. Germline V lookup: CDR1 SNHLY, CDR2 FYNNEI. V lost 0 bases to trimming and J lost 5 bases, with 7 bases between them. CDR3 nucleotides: TGTGCCAGCAGTGAAGCACAGAAGGAGACCCAGTACTTC. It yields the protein CASSEAQKETQYF.

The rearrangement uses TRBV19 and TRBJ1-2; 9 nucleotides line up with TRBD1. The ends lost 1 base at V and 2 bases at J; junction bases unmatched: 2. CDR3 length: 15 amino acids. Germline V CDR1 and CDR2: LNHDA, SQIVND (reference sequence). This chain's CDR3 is CASSIGDRVNYGYTF. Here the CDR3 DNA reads TGTGCCAGTAGTATAGGGGACAGGGTGAACTATGGCTACACCTTC.

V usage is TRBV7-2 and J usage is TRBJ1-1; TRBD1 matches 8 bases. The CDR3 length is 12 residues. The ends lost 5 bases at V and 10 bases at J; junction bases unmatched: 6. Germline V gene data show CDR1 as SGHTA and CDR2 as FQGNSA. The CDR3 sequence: CASSVGTGRAFF. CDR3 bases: TGTGCCAGCAGCGTAGGGACAGGTAGAGCTTTCTTT.

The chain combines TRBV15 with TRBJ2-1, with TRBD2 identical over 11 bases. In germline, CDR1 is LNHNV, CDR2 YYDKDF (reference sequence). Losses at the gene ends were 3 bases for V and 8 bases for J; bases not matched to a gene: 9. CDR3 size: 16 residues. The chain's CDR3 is CATSRGLAGGRDEQFF. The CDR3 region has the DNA TGTGCCACCAGCAGGGGGCTAGCGGGGGGCCGCGATGAGCAGTTCTTC.

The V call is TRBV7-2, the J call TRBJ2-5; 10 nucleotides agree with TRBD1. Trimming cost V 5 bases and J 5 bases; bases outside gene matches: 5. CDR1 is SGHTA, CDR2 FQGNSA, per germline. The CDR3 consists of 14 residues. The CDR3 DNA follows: TGTGCCAGCAGCGACAGGGGGCGACGGGAGACCCAGTACTTC. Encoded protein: CASSDRGRRETQYF.

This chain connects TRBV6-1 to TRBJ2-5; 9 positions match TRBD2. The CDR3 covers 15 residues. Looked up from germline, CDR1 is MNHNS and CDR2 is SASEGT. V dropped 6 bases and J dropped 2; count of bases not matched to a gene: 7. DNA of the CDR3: TGTGCCAGCAGGATTCTAGCGGGGTCTCAAGAGACCCAGTACTTC. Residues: CASRILAGSQETQYF.